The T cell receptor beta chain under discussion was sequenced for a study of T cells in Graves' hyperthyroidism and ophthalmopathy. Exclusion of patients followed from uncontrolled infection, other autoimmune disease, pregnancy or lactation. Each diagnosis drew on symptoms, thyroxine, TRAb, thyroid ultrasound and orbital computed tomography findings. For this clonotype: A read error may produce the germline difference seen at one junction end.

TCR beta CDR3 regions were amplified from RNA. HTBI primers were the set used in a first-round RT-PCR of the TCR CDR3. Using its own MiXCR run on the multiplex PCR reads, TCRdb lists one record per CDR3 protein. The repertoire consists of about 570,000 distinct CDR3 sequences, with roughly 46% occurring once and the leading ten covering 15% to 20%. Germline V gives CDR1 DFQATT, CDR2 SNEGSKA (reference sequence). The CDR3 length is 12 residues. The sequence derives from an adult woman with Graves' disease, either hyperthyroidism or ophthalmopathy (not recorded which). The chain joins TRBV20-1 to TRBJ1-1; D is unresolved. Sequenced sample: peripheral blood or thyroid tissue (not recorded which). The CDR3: CSATDTNTEGFF. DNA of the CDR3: TGCAGTGCAACAGACACGAACACTGAAGGTTTCTTT.